The 21 T cell receptor beta chains below come from one sample, sequenced in a study of T cell changes during pregnancy in multiple sclerosis. Profiling relied on immunoSEQ multiplex PCR, and the TCRdb table lists in-frame clones only, not all of them. Of about 68,000 clones listed, 92% were seen once; the top ten hold more than 1.1%. The sequencing here drew on peripheral blood, taken in the second trimester of pregnancy. Receptors were obtained from a female donor in good health, enrolled as a control in a pregnancy study.

The rearrangement uses TRBV30 and TRBJ2-7, with D perhaps TRBD2 (6 bases). Trimming removed 2 bases from V and 4 bases from J, with 15 bases in between. Germline loops: CDR1 GTSNPN, CDR2 SVGIG (reference sequence). CDR3 length equals 14 residues. In DNA, the CDR3 is TGTGCCTGGAGTCCGGGCGCGGGACGGTACGAGCAGTACTTC. Translation: CAWSPGAGRYEQYF. The full variable domain, in which reference TRBV30 and TRBJ2-7 provide the parts outside the CDR3, is SQTIHQWPATLVQPVGSPLSLECTVEGTSNPNLYWYRQAAGRGLQLLFYSVGIGQISSEVPQNLSASRPQDRQFILSSKKLLLSDSGFYLCAWSPGAGRYEQYFGPGTRLTVT.

The V gene is TRBV7-9, the J gene TRBJ2-1, with D possibly matching TRBD2 (5 bases). Germline V CDR1 and CDR2: SEHNR, FQNEAQ (reference sequence). The CDR3 runs 15 residues. V was clipped by 2 bases and J by 10 bases, with 18 bases between them. The CDR3 region is CASSLSSSRGLEQFF. CDR3 coding DNA: TGTGCCAGCAGCTTATCTTCTAGCCGTGGATTGGAGCAGTTCTTC.

The V call is TRBV5-6, the J call TRBJ1-2, with 10 bases fitting TRBD1. CDR1 and CDR2 (germline): SGHDT, YYEEEE. The CDR3 consists of 14 residues. Losses at the gene ends were 6 bases for V and 8 bases for J; bases not matched to a gene: 10. The CDR3 DNA is TGTGCCAGCAACTCACGGGACAGGGGAGGCGGCTACACCTTC. Protein: CASNSRDRGGGYTF. The entire variable domain, with the rest obtained from reference TRBV5-6 and TRBJ1-2, is as follows: DAGVTQSPTHLIKTRGQQVTLRCSPKSGHDTVSWYQQALGQGPQFIFQYYEEEERQRGNFPDRFSGHQFPNYSSELNVNALLLGDSALYLCASNSRDRGGGYTFGSGTRLTVV.

The CDR3 protein is CAISEFAGSEETQYF. The DNA for the CDR3 is TGTGCCATCAGTGAGTTCGCGGGATCGGAAGAGACCCAGTACTTC. This sequence joins TRBV10-3 and TRBJ2-5; D is possibly TRBD2 (6 bases). The V gene's germline CDR1 is ENHRY and CDR2 SYGVKD. The CDR3 has 15 residues. The V and J ends lost 1 base and 3 bases respectively, with 12 bases between them.

This clone appeared a single time. The chain has TRBV19 and TRBJ1-2; possibly TRBD1 for D (6 bases). Germline CDR1 is LNHDA and CDR2 is SQIVND (reference sequence). V lost 5 bases and J 4 bases, leaving 8 bases between the germline ends. CDR3 length: 12 amino acids. CDR3 loop: CASSWDIYGYTF. For the CDR3, the DNA is TGTGCCAGTAGTTGGGACATCTATGGCTACACCTTC.

The chain is built from TRBV6-1 and TRBJ2-1; 8 nucleotides match TRBD2. V was pared by 7 bases and J by 7 bases, with 12 bases of the junction left unmatched. Germline lookup yields CDR1 MNHNS and CDR2 SASEGT. This CDR3 contains 15 residues. The CDR3: CASNSGLVRGNEQFF. For the CDR3, the DNA is TGTGCCAGCAATTCGGGACTAGTAAGAGGTAATGAGCAGTTCTTC.

The V call is TRBV28, the J call TRBJ2-7; D uncertain. Germline assignment: CDR1 MDHEN and CDR2 SYDVKM. V lost 8 bases and J 4 bases, leaving 9 bases between the germline ends. The CDR3 contains 11 residues. In nucleotides, the CDR3 is TGTGCCAGCCCCCTTGAGTACGAGCAGTACTTC. It is translated as CASPLEYEQYF.

DNA of the CDR3: TGCGCCAGCAGCCCGGGGGGACGAATTCCAACTAATGAAAAACTGTTTTTT. Translating gives CASSPGGRIPTNEKLFF. The chain uses TRBV4-1 and TRBJ1-4; D may be TRBD1 (5 bases). The germline CDR1 and CDR2 sequences are MGHRA and YSYEKL. Trimming stripped 4 bases from V and 0 bases from J, with 15 bases between. The CDR3 totals 17 residues.

The chain recombines TRBV9 with TRBJ2-3; possible D gene TRBD2, 5 bases. V lost 4 bases and J lost 1, with 19 bases in between. Germline V CDR1 and CDR2: SGDLS, YYNGEE. The CDR3 sequence is 17 residues long. CDR3 sequence reads: CASSTRGLTPGTDTQYF. The CDR3, as DNA: TGTGCCAGCAGCACCAGAGGGCTCACCCCTGGCACAGATACGCAGTATTTT.

This clone was observed once. This chain connects TRBV9 to TRBJ1-1; 8 nucleotides line up with TRBD1. V shed 4 bases, J shed 1 base, and the junction held 6 bases outside the gene matches. This CDR3 has 15 residues. Germline V gene lookup returns CDR1 SGDLS and CDR2 YYNGEE. CDR3 sequence: CASSPGGGGNTEAFF. The CDR3 region has the DNA TGTGCCAGCAGCCCAGGGGGCGGGGGGAACACTGAAGCTTTCTTT.

The gene calls are TRBV6-1 and TRBJ1-2; 11 positions match TRBD1. The CDR3 covers 16 residues. Looked up from germline, CDR1 is MNHNS and CDR2 is SASEGT. V was clipped by 0 bases and J by 7 bases; unmatched bases: 7. The CDR3 bases are TGTGCCAGCAGTGAAGCGACAAGGACAGGGGGCCGTGGCTACACCTTC. Translation gives CASSEATRTGGRGYTF.

The rearrangement joins TRBV28 to TRBJ2-7, with 8 bases fitting TRBD1. The germline CDR1 and CDR2 sequences are MDHEN and SYDVKM. V trimming: 7 bases; J trimming: 5 bases; junction bases outside the gene matches: 10. CDR3 size: 14 residues. The CDR3: CASIVQGARNEQYF. The CDR3 coding sequence is TGTGCCAGCATCGTCCAGGGGGCGAGGAACGAGCAGTACTTC.

The V and J genes are TRBV28 and TRBJ1-1; D is undetermined. Trimming pared 7 bases from V and 5 bases from J, leaving 20 bases between. The CDR3 runs to 15 residues. Germline lookup yields CDR1 MDHEN and CDR2 SYDVKM. This CDR3 reads CASTPDGTASTEAFF. In nucleotides, the CDR3 is TGTGCCAGCACCCCCGACGGCACAGCTTCAACTGAAGCTTTCTTT.

The chain recombines TRBV10-3 with TRBJ2-2; D is perhaps TRBD2 (6 bases). The germline CDR1 and CDR2 sequences are ENHRY and SYGVKD. Between the trimmed V and J ends, which lost 2 bases and 5 bases, there was a span of 9 bases. The CDR3 sequence is 14 residues long. CDR3 sequence: CAISEASETGELFF. The DNA for the CDR3 is TGTGCCATCAGTGAGGCTAGCGAGACCGGGGAGCTGTTTTTT.

This clone came up a few times. The J gene is TRBJ2-7, the V gene TRBV5-5, with TRBD1 matching over 7 bases. Per the germline V gene, CDR1 is SGHKS and CDR2 is YYEKEE (reference sequence). The CDR3 is 15 residues long. V was pared by 0 bases and J by 3 bases, with 6 bases of the junction left unmatched. The CDR3 loop reads CASSLAGGEYYEQYF. The CDR3 nucleotides read TGTGCCAGCAGCTTGGCAGGGGGTGAATACTACGAGCAGTACTTC.

The V and J genes are TRBV28 and TRBJ2-7; 7 bases line up with TRBD2. CDR3 length: 16 residues. V shed 6 bases and J 5 bases; nucleotides not matched to a gene: 16. CDR1 is MDHEN, CDR2 SYDVKM, per germline. Here the CDR3 reads CASSMGGGRRNDEQYF. The CDR3 nucleotides read TGTGCCAGCAGCATGGGAGGCGGGAGAAGAAACGACGAGCAGTACTTC. The entire variable domain, with the rest obtained from reference TRBV28 and TRBJ2-7, is as follows: DVKVTQSSRYLVKRTGEKVFLECVQDMDHENMFWYRQDPGLGLRLIYFSYDVKMKEKGDIPEGYSVSREKKERFSLILESASTNQTSMYLCASSMGGGRRNDEQYFGPGTRLTVT.

This chain joins TRBV18 and TRBJ1-2; 11 nucleotides match TRBD1. CDR1 and CDR2 from the germline V gene are KGHSH and LQKENI. The CDR3 is 17 residues long. V was pared by 1 base and J by 6 bases, with 10 bases of the junction left unmatched. This CDR3 is CASSPLWTGGEGDGYTF. The CDR3 DNA follows: TGTGCCAGCTCACCACTTTGGACAGGGGGCGAGGGGGATGGCTACACCTTC.

This clone was counted once. This chain joins TRBV18 and TRBJ1-2, with TRBD1 matching over 9 bases. The V and J ends lost 3 bases and 0 bases, in that order; junction bases with no gene match: 5. The CDR3 has 16 residues. The germline V gene has CDR1 KGHSH and CDR2 LQKENI. CDR3 sequence: CASSPGTGITNYGYTF. In nucleotides, the CDR3 is TGTGCCAGCTCACCTGGGACAGGGATTACTAACTATGGCTACACCTTC.

The V and J genes are TRBV19 and TRBJ2-2, with D possibly TRBD1 on 6 matching bases. The CDR3 is made up of 15 amino acids. The ends were cut back, 5 bases at V and 7 bases at J, with 17 bases in the middle. Germline V gene data show CDR1 as LNHDA and CDR2 as SQIVND (reference sequence). This CDR3 reads CASSYTQGTFGELFF. The CDR3 region has the DNA TGTGCCAGTAGTTACACGCAGGGGACATTCGGGGAGCTGTTTTTT. Complete variable domain (other parts from reference TRBV19 and TRBJ2-2): DGGITQSPKYLFRKEGQNVTLSCEQNLNHDAMYWYRQDPGQGLRLIYYSQIVNDFQKGDIAEGYSVSREKKESFPLTVTSAQKNPTAFYLCASSYTQGTFGELFFGEGSRLTVL.

CDR3 coding DNA: TGTGCCAGCAGTGATCGTGCTAGCGGGGGGTCCAGGAGCTCCTACAATGAGCAGTTCTTC. This codes for CASSDRASGGSRSSYNEQFF. This chain joins TRBV2 and TRBJ2-1; 11 bases align to TRBD2. The V and J ends lost 3 bases and 0 bases, in that order; junction bases with no gene match: 13. CDR3 length equals 20 residues. Germline CDR1 is SNHLY and CDR2 is FYNNEI.

The rearrangement joins TRBV6-1 to TRBJ2-7, with 7 bases identical to TRBD1. Per the germline V gene, CDR1 is MNHNS and CDR2 is SASEGT. The CDR3 has 14 amino acids. Trimming cost V 6 bases and J 1 base; bases outside gene matches: 6. CDR3: CASSLGQASYEQYF. For the CDR3, the DNA is TGTGCCAGCAGCCTCGGACAGGCGTCCTACGAGCAGTACTTC.